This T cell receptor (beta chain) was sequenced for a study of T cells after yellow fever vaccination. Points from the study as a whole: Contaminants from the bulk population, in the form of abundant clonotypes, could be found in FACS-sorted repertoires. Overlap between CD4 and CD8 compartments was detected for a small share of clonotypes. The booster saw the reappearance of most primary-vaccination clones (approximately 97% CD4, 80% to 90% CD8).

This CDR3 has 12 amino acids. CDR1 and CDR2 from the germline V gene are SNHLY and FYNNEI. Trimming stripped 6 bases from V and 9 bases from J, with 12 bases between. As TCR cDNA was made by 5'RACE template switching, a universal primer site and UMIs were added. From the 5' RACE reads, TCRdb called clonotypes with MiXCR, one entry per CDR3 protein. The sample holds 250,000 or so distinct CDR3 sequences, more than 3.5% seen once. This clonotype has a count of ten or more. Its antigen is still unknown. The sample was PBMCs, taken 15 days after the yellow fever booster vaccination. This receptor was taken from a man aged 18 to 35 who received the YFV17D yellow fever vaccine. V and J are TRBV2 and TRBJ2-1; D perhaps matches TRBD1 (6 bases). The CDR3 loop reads CASRDTGTEQFF. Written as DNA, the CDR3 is TGTGCCAGCAGGGACACAGGGACTGAGCAGTTCTTC.